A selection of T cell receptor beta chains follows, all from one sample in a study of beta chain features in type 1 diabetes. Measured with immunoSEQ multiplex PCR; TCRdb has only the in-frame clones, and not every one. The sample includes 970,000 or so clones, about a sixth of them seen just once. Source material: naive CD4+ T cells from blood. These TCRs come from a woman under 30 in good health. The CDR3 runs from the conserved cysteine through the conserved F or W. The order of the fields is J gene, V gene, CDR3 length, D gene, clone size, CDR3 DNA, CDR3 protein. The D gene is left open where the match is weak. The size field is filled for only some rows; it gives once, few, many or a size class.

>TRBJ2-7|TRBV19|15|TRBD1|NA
TGTGCCAGTAGTATTGGGACAGGGACCTATTACGAGCAGTACTTC
CASSIGTGTYYEQYF
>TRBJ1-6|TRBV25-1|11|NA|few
TGTGCCAGCAGTGAAGGTATATCCCTCCACTTT
CASSEGISLHF
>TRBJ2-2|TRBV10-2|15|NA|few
TGCGCCAGCAGTGAGTCGGCAGAGGGTACCGGGGAGCTGTTTTTT
CASSESAEGTGELFF
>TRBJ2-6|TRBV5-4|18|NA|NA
TGTGCCAGCAGCTTGGGTGGCCTACTGCGGGGTGGGGCCAACGTCCTGACTTTC
CASSLGGLLRGGANVLTF
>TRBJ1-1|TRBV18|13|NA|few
TGTGCCAGCTCACGTCGGGAGAACACTGAAGCTTTCTTT
CASSRRENTEAFF
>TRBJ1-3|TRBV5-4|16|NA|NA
TGTGCCAGCAGCTTGGGAGGGACTCCCTCTGGAAACACCATATATTTT
CASSLGGTPSGNTIYF
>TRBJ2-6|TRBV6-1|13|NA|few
TGTGCCAGCAGTGGACTTCGGGCCAACGTCCTGACTTTC
CASSGLRANVLTF
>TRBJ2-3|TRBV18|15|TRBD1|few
TGTGCCAGCTCCCGCGACAGGGGGAGCACAGATACGCAGTATTTT
CASSRDRGSTDTQYF
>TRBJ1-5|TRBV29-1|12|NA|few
TGCAGCGTTCGGGAGGGTGGTCAGCCCCAGCATTTT
CSVREGGQPQHF
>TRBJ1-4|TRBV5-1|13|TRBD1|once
TGCGCCAGCAGACCGGGACAGGGCGAAAAACTGTTTTTT
CASRPGQGEKLFF
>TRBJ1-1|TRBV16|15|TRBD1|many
TGTGCCAGCAGCCCAATGGACAGGGCGAACACTGAAGCTTTCTTT
CASSPMDRANTEAFF
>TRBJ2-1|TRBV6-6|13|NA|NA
TGTGCCAGCAGTTACCCTCCCTATGATGAGCAGTTCTTC
CASSYPPYDEQFF
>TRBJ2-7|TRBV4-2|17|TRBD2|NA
TGTGCCAGCAGCCAAGCGGGGGAAGGACTAGCGGGTTACGAGCAGTACTTC
CASSQAGEGLAGYEQYF
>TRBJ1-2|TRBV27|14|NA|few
TGTGCCAGCAGTTTATCTTCCAGGGTTTATGGCTACACCTTC
CASSLSSRVYGYTF
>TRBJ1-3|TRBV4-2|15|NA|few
TGTGCCAGCAGCGCACAGGGTTCGTCTGGAAACACCATATATTTT
CASSAQGSSGNTIYF
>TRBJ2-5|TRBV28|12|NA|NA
TGTGCCAGCACGGTCGTGGGAGAGACCCAGTACTTC
CASTVVGETQYF
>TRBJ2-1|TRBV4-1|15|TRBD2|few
TGCGCCAGCAGCCAGGGGACTAGCGGGAGCGGGGAGCAGTTCTTC
CASSQGTSGSGEQFF
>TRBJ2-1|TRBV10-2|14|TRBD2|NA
TGCGCCAGCTCACTAGCGGGAGGGGTGAATGAGCAGTTCTTC
CASSLAGGVNEQFF
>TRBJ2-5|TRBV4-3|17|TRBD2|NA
TGCGCCAGCAGCCAAGACGCCCAACCGGGACTACAAGAGACCCAGTACTTC
CASSQDAQPGLQETQYF
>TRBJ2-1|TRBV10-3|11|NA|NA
TGTGCCATCAGTGACTCGAATGAGCAGTTCTTC
CAISDSNEQFF
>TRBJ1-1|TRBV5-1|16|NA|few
TGCGCCAGCAGCTTCTCGGGGGATGGGATGAACACTGAAGCTTTCTTT
CASSFSGDGMNTEAFF
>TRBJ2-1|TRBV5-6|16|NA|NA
TGTGCCAGCAGCTTGAGGGGAACTAGTTTTTACAATGAGCAGTTCTTC
CASSLRGTSFYNEQFF
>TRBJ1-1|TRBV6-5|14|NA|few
TGTGCCAGCAGTTACGGACGGCAGAACACTGAAGCTTTCTTT
CASSYGRQNTEAFF
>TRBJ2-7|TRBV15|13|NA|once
TGTGCCACCAGCAGATCGGACAGCTACGAGCAGTACTTC
CATSRSDSYEQYF
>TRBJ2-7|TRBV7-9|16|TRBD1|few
TGTGCCAGCAGCTTATGGTGGGGAGACAGGGTTTGGGAGCAGTACTTC
CASSLWWGDRVWEQYF
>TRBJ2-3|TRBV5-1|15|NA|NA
TGCGCCAGCAGCTTGGGTGGGCGTGACACAGATACGCAGTATTTT
CASSLGGRDTDTQYF
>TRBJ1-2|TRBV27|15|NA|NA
TGTGCCAGCAGTTTCGATTTCAGGGGTGGCTATGGCTACACCTTC
CASSFDFRGGYGYTF
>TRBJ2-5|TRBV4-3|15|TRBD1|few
TGCGCCAGCAGCCAAGTGGACAGGGATCAAGAGACCCAGTACTTC
CASSQVDRDQETQYF
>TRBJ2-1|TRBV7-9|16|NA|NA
TGTGCCAGCAGCTTCCAGGCCGATGGACAGCCCTTCGTGCAGTTCTTC
CASSFQADGQPFVQFF
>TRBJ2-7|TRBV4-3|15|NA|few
TGCGCCAGCAGCCAAGGTTGGGGCCTTAGGGCCGAGCAGTACTTC
CASSQGWGLRAEQYF
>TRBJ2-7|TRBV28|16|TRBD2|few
TGTGCCAGCAGTTCAAGACTAGCGGGAGGCCTCTACGAGCAGTACTTC
CASSSRLAGGLYEQYF
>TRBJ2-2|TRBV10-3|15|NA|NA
TGTGCCACTCGGCCGTCTACAGGAGTCACCGGGGAGCTGTTTTTT
CATRPSTGVTGELFF
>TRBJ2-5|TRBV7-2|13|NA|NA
TGTGCCAGCAGCTTTCGCCGTGAAGAGACCCAGTACTTC
CASSFRREETQYF
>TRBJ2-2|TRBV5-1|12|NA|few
TGCGCCAGCAGGGTCGGTTCCGGGGAGCTGTTTTTT
CASRVGSGELFF
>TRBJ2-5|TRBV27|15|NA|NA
TGTGCCAGCAGTCAAAACCGGGGGATCCAAGAGACCCAGTACTTC
CASSQNRGIQETQYF
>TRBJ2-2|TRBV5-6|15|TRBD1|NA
TGTGCCAGCAGCCCGACAGGGGCGGACACCGGGGAGCTGTTTTTT
CASSPTGADTGELFF